This is a list of T cell receptor beta chains from one sample in a study of cytomegalovirus exposure and HLA in healthy donors. The table came from immunoSEQ multiplex PCR; TCRdb's copy has only in-frame clones and leaves some out. In the table there are some 130,000 clones, roughly 70% of which are singletons. Sequenced input: PBMCs. Source of these receptors: a man aged 50 or older in good health and CMV-seropositive. Both conserved end residues are part of each CDR3. Fields, in order: clone size, J gene, CDR3 length, D gene, V gene, CDR3 protein, CDR3 DNA. The D gene is left open where the match is weak. A row's size may be missing; if present it is once, few, many or a size class.

abundance: few; j_gene: TRBJ2-3; len: 16; d_gene: TRBD2; v_gene: TRBV6-4; CDR3aa: CASSESGGAGTDTQYF; CDR3nt: TGTGCCAGCAGTGAAAGCGGGGGGGCAGGCACAGATACGCAGTATTTT
abundance: few; j_gene: TRBJ1-6; len: 15; d_gene: .; v_gene: TRBV7-2; CDR3aa: CASSLFQLDNSPLHF; CDR3nt: TGTGCCAGCAGCTTATTCCAGCTAGATAATTCACCCCTCCACTTT
abundance: .; j_gene: TRBJ2-7; len: 20; d_gene: .; v_gene: TRBV11-3; CDR3aa: CASSLDKTESKTLYKYEQYF; CDR3nt: TGTGCCAGCAGCTTAGACAAGACAGAATCGAAGACTCTATATAAATACGAGCAGTACTTC
abundance: .; j_gene: TRBJ2-2; len: 15; d_gene: TRBD2; v_gene: TRBV10-2; CDR3aa: CASSEWTSGTGELFF; CDR3nt: TGCGCCAGCAGTGAGTGGACTAGCGGCACCGGGGAGCTGTTTTTT
abundance: .; j_gene: TRBJ2-6; len: 16; d_gene: .; v_gene: TRBV2; CDR3aa: CASSAETGSGANVLTF; CDR3nt: TGTGCCAGCAGTGCGGAGACTGGCTCTGGGGCCAACGTCCTGACTTTC
abundance: .; j_gene: TRBJ2-3; len: 14; d_gene: .; v_gene: TRBV5-6; CDR3aa: CASSLDSATDTQYF; CDR3nt: TGTGCCAGCAGCCTCGACTCGGCTACAGATACGCAGTATTTT
abundance: .; j_gene: TRBJ2-7; len: 13; d_gene: TRBD1; v_gene: TRBV5-4; CDR3aa: CASSLDQGANRYF; CDR3nt: TGTGCCAGCAGCTTGGATCAGGGGGCTAACAGGTACTTC
abundance: .; j_gene: TRBJ1-2; len: 14; d_gene: TRBD1; v_gene: TRBV9; CDR3aa: CASSARTGPYGYTF; CDR3nt: TGTGCCAGCAGCGCCCGGACAGGGCCCTATGGCTACACCTTC
abundance: .; j_gene: TRBJ1-5; len: 14; d_gene: .; v_gene: TRBV2; CDR3aa: CASSSPDYNQPQHF; CDR3nt: TGTGCCAGCAGCTCCCCGGACTACAATCAGCCCCAGCATTTT
abundance: .; j_gene: TRBJ2-3; len: 14; d_gene: TRBD1; v_gene: TRBV7-9; CDR3aa: CASSLGGGADTQYF; CDR3nt: TGTGCCAGCAGCTTAGGAGGGGGCGCAGATACGCAGTATTTT
abundance: .; j_gene: TRBJ1-3; len: 14; d_gene: .; v_gene: TRBV9; CDR3aa: CASSVAGYGNTIYF; CDR3nt: TGTGCCAGCAGCGTAGCGGGATATGGAAACACCATATATTTT
abundance: few; j_gene: TRBJ1-2; len: 15; d_gene: .; v_gene: TRBV7-8; CDR3aa: CASSRMGRGNYGYTF; CDR3nt: TGTGCCAGCAGCCGTATGGGGCGGGGCAACTATGGCTACACCTTC